A selection of T cell receptor beta chains follows, all from one sample in a study of response to subunit inactivated influenza vaccine. TCRdb independently ran MiXCR on the RT-PCR reads; one entry per CDR3 protein. Of over 450,000 distinct CDR3 sequences in the sample, 10% to 15% were seen once. This sample comprised PBMCs from blood, obtained more than 35 days after vaccination. These receptor sequences come from a man aged 50-60 years who received an inactivated influenza vaccine. Each CDR3 is given with its conserved first and last residue. The D gene is left open where the match is weak. Only part of the rows carry a size: once, few, many, or a class if the clone is expanded.

TRBJ2-7 | TRBD2 | NA | TRBV3-1 | TGTGCCAGCAGCCAAGTTTCGGGGGGAGCTTACGAGCAGTACTTC | CASSQVSGGAYEQYF
TRBJ1-1 | TRBD1 | few | TRBV29-1 | TGCAGCGTGAAGACAGGGAAAAACACTGAAGCTTTCTTT | CSVKTGKNTEAFF
TRBJ2-1 | NA | few | TRBV12-3/TRBV12-4 | TGTGCCAGCACCCTAGGGTCCTCCTACAATGAGCAGTTCTTC | CASTLGSSYNEQFF
TRBJ2-7 | TRBD2 | few | TRBV7-6 | TGTGCCAGCAGCTTAGATAGCGGGGGGCCATCCTACGAGCAGTACTTC | CASSLDSGGPSYEQYF
TRBJ2-1 | NA | many | TRBV9 | TGTGCCAGCAGCGTAGTAGGTACGGGGACCTACAATGAGCAGTTCTTC | CASSVVGTGTYNEQFF
TRBJ2-7 | NA | NA | TRBV5-1 | TGCGCCAGCAGCTTGGAGGGCAGGTCCTACGAGCAGTACTTC | CASSLEGRSYEQYF
TRBJ2-1 | TRBD1 | many | TRBV28 | TGTGCCAGCAGTCTTCCTGAGGGAAGACAGGGGGCAAAGGGTGAGCAGTTCTTC | CASSLPEGRQGAKGEQFF
TRBJ2-5 | NA | many | TRBV13 | TGTGCCAGCAGCAGACTGAAAGAGACCCAGTACTTC | CASSRLKETQYF
TRBJ2-3 | TRBD1 | medium-sized | TRBV6-2/TRBV6-3 | TGTGCCAGCAGTCCTACCACTCCGGGACAGGGGGCAGATACGCAGTATTTT | CASSPTTPGQGADTQYF
TRBJ2-7 | TRBD2 | many | TRBV6-5 | TGTGCCAGCAGTTCCAGTGCTAGCGGGTCCTACGAGCAGTACTTC | CASSSSASGSYEQYF
TRBJ2-3 | NA | NA | TRBV7-2 | TGTGCCAGCAGACCAGGGACTGGGAGAAGCACAGATACGCAGTATTTT | CASRPGTGRSTDTQYF
TRBJ1-1 | NA | many | TRBV12-3/TRBV12-4 | TGTGCCAGCAGTTTAGCCGGAGGGTGGGCTGAAGCTTTCTTT | CASSLAGGWAEAFF
TRBJ2-4 | NA | few | TRBV29-1 | TGCAGCGTAAAGGGGCTTTCCAAAAACATTCAGTACTTC | CSVKGLSKNIQYF
TRBJ2-7 | NA | NA | TRBV20-1 | TGCAGTGCTAGAGAATTAGCGGAGTTAACCTACGAGCAGTACTTC | CSARELAELTYEQYF
TRBJ2-6 | NA | NA | TRBV28 | TGTGCCAGCAGTTTCCACTCTGGGGCCAACGTCCTGACTTTC | CASSFHSGANVLTF
TRBJ1-6 | NA | few | TRBV11-2 | TGTGCCAGCAGCGCCGACAGGAGCTCCCATTCACCCCTCCACTTT | CASSADRSSHSPLHF
TRBJ2-1 | TRBD1 | many | TRBV12-3/TRBV12-4 | TGTGCCAGCAGTTCCGGGACAGGGGGCATGAATGAGCAGTTCTTC | CASSSGTGGMNEQFF
TRBJ2-6 | NA | many | TRBV12-3/TRBV12-4 | TGTGCCAGCAGCCCCTCTGGGGCCAACGTCCTGACTTTC | CASSPSGANVLTF
TRBJ1-2 | NA | NA | TRBV2 | TGTGCCACCACCACGGGTCCTAATGGCTACACCTTC | CATTTGPNGYTF
TRBJ2-7 | NA | NA | TRBV9 | TGTGCCAGCAGCGTAGGGTATTTCGCTAACGAGCAGTACTTC | CASSVGYFANEQYF
TRBJ2-7 | NA | NA | TRBV20-1 | TGCAGTGCTAGGGAACCGGGACTGGCCTACGGGCAGTACTTC | CSAREPGLAYGQYF
TRBJ2-7 | NA | NA | TRBV5-6 | TGTGCCAGCAGCGAACAGGTCTTCACGTTCTCCTACGAGCAGTACTTC | CASSEQVFTFSYEQYF
TRBJ2-3 | NA | NA | TRBV5-4 | TGTGCCAGCACCTACGGAACCGACGGACTTGCAGATACGCAGTATTTT | CASTYGTDGLADTQYF
TRBJ2-3 | NA | few | TRBV7-3 | TGTGCCAGCAGCTTACTCCCAGGGCAAGATACGCAGTATTTT | CASSLLPGQDTQYF
TRBJ1-2 | NA | few | TRBV6-1 | TGTGCCAGCTCAGGGTACTATGGCTACACCTTC | CASSGYYGYTF